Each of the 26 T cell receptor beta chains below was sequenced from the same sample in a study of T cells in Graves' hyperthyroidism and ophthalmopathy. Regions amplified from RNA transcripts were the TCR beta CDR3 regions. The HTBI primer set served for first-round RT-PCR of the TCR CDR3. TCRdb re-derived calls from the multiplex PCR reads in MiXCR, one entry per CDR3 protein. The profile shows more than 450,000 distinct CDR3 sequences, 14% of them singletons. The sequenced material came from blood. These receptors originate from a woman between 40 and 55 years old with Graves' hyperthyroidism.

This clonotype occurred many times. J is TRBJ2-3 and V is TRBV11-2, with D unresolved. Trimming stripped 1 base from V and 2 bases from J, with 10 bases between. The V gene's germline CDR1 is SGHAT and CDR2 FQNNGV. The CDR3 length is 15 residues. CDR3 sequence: CASSLGPGVTDTQYF. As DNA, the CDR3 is TGTGCCAGCAGCTTAGGTCCGGGCGTCACAGATACGCAGTATTTT.

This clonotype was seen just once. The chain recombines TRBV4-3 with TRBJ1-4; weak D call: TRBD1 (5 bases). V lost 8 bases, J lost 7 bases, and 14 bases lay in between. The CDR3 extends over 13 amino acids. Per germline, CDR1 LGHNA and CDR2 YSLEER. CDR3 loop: CASATGQLEKLFF. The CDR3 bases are TGCGCCAGCGCCACGGGGCAACTTGAAAAACTGTTTTTT.

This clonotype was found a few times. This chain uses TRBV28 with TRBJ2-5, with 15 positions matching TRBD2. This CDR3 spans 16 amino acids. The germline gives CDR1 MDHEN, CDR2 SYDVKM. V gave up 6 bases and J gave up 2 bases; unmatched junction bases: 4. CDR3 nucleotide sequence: TGTGCCAGCAGCCTCGGGACTAGCGGGAGGCAAGAGACCCAGTACTTC. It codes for CASSLGTSGRQETQYF.

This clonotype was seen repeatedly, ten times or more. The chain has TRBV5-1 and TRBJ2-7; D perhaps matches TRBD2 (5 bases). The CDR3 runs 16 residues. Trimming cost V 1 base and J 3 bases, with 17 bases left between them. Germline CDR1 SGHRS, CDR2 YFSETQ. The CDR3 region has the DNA TGCGCCAGCAGCTTGACCAACAAGGACGAGGGCTACGAGCAGTACTTC. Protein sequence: CASSLTNKDEGYEQYF.

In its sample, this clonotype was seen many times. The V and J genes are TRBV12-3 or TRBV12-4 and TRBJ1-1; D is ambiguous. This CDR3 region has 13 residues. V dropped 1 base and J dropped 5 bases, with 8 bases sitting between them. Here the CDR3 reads CASSLDEGTEAFF. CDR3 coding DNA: TGTGCCAGCAGTTTAGACGAGGGAACTGAAGCTTTCTTT.

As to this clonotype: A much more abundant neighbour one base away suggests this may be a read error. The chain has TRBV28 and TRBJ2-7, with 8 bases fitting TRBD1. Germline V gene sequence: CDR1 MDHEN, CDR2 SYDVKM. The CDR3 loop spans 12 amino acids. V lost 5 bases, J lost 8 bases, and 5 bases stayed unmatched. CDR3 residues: CASSGDRLQQYF. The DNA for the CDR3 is TGTGCCAGCAGTGGGGACAGGCTACAGCAGTACTTC.

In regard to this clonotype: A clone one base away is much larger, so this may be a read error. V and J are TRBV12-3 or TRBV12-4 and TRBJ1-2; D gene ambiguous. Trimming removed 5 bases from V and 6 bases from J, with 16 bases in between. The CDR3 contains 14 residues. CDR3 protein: CASSRSREPDGYTF. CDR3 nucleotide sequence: TGTGCCAGCAGTCGAAGCCGGGAACCCGATGGCTACACCTTC.

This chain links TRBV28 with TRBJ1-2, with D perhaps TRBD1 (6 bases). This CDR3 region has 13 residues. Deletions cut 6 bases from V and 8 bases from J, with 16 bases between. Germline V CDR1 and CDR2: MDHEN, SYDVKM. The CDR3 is CASRFRDIGGYTF. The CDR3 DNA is TGTGCCAGCAGGTTCAGGGACATCGGCGGCTACACCTTC.

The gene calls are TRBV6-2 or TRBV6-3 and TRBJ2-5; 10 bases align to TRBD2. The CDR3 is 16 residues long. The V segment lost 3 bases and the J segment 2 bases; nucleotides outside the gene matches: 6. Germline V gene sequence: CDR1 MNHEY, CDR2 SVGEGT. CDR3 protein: CASSYWASGSQETQYF. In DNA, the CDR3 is TGTGCCAGCAGTTATTGGGCTAGCGGGAGTCAAGAGACCCAGTACTTC.

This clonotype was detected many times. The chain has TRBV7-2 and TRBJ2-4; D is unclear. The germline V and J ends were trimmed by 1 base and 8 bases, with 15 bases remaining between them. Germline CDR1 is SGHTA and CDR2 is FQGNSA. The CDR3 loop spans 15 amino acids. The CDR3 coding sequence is TGTGCCAGCAGCTTAGAATGGGGTATTGCGGACATTCAGTACTTC. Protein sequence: CASSLEWGIADIQYF.

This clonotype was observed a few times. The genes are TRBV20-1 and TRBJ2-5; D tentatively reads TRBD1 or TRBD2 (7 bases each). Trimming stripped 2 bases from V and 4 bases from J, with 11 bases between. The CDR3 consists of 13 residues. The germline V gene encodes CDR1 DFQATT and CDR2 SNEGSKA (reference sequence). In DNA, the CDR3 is TGCAGTGCTAGAACAGGGGAGGGAGAGACCCAGTACTTC. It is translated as CSARTGEGETQYF.

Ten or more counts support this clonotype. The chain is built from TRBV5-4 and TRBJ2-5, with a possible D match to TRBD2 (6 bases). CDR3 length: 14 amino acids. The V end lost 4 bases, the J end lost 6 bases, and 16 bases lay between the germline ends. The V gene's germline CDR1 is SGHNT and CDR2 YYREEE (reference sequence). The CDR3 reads CASSPPGGSKTQYF. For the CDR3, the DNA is TGTGCCAGCAGCCCACCCGGGGGTTCGAAGACCCAGTACTTC.

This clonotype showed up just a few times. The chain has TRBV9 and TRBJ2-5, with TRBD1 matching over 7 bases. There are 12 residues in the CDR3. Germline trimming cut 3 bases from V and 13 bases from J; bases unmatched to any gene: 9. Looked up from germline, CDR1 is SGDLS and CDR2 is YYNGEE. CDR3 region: CASSGLGGHSYF. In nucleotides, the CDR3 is TGTGCCAGCAGCGGGCTAGGGGGCCACTCGTACTTC.

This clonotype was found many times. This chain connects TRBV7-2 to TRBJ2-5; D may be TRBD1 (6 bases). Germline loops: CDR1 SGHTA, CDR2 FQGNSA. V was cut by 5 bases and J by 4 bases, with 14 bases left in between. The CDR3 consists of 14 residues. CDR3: CASSGDIVAETQYF. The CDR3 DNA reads TGTGCCAGCAGCGGGGACATTGTGGCAGAGACCCAGTACTTC.

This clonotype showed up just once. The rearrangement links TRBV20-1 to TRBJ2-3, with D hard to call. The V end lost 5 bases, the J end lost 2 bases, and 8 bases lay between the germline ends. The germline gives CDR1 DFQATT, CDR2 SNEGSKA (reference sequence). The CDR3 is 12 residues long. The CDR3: CSAATPTDTQYF. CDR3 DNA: TGCAGTGCTGCGACCCCCACAGATACGCAGTATTTT.

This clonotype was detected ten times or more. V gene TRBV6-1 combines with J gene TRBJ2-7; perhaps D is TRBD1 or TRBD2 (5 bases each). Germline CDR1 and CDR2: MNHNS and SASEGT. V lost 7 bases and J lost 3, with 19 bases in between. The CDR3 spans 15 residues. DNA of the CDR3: TGTGCCAGCAACCCTCTGAACGGGGCCAACTACGAGCAGTACTTC. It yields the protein CASNPLNGANYEQYF.

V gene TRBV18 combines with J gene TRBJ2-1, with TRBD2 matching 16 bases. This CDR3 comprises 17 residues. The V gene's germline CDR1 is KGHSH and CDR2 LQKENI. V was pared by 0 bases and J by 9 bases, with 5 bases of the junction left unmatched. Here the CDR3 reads CASSPPGLAGGPGEQFF. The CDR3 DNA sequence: TGTGCCAGCTCACCACCGGGACTAGCGGGAGGGCCCGGTGAGCAGTTCTTC.

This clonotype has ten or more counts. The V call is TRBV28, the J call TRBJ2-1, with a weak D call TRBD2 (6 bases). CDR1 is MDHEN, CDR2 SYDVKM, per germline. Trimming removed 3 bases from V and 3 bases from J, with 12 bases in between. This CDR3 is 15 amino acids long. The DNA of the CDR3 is TGTGCCAGCAGTTTTGGACTATCGGTCTACAATGAGCAGTTCTTC. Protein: CASSFGLSVYNEQFF.

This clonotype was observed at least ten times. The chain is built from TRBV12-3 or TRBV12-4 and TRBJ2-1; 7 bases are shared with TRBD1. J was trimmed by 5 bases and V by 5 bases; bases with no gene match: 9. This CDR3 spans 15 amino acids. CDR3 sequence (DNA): TGTGCCAGCAGTCCAGGACAGGTGTCCCACAATGAGCAGTTCTTC. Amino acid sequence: CASSPGQVSHNEQFF.

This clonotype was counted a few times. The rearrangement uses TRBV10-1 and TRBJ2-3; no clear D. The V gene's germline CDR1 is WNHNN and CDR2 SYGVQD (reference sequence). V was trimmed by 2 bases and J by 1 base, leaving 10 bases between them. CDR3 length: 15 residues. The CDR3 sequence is CASSEMELGTDTQYF. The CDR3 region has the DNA TGCGCCAGCAGTGAGATGGAGTTGGGCACAGATACGCAGTATTTT.

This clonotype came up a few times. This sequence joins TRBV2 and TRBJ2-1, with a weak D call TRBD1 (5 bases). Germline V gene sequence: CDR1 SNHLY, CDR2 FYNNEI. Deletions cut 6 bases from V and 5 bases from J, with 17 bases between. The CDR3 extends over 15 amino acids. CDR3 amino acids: CASRHRFFSDNEQFF. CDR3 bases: TGTGCCAGCAGACACAGGTTTTTTTCCGACAATGAGCAGTTCTTC.

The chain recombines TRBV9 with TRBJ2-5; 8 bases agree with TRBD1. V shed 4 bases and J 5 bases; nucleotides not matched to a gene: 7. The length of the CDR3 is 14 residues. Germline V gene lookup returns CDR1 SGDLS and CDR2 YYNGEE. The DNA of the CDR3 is TGTGCCAGCAGCACGACAGGGGCTGGTGAGACCCAGTACTTC. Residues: CASSTTGAGETQYF.

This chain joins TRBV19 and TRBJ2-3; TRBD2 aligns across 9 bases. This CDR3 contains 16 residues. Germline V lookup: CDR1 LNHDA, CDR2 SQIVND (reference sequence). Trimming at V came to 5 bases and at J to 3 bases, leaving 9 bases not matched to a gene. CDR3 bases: TGTGCCAGTAGTTCCCGGGATAGCGGGAGTACAGATACGCAGTATTTT. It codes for CASSSRDSGSTDTQYF.

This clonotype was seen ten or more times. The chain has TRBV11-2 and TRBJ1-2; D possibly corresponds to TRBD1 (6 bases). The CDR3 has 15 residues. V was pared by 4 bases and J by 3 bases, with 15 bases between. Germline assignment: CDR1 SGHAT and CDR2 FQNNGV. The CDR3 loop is CASSSLQGTDYGYTF. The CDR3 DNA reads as TGTGCCAGCAGCTCGTTACAGGGAACCGACTATGGCTACACCTTC.

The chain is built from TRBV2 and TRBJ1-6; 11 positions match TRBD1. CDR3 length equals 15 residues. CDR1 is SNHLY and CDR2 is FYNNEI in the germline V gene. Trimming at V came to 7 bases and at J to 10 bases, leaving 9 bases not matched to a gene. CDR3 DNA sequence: TGTGCCAGCAAGCCTGGACAGGGGGCGTTCTCACCCCTCCACTTT. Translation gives CASKPGQGAFSPLHF.

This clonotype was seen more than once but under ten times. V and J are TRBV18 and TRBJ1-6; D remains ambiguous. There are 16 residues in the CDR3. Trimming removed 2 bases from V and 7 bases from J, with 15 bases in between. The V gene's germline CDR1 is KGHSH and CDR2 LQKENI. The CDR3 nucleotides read TGTGCCAGCTCACCAGCAGTTTTAGTAAAGAATTCACCCCTCCACTTT. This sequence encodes CASSPAVLVKNSPLHF.